This T cell receptor (beta chain) comes out of a study of molecular identifiers for immune sequencing clone quantification. TCRdb re-called the PCR reads with MiXCR, one entry per CDR3 protein. This table has approximately 550,000 distinct CDR3 sequences, 20% to 25% appearing once. This clonotype was recorded at least ten times. CD8+CD4-CCR7+CD45RA+ cells were sorted as naive CD8 T cells. Sequencing used naive CD8+ T cells from blood, with Jurkat cell RNA spiked in. Subset defined: FACS-sorted CD8+CD4-CCR7+CD45RA+ naive T cells. The origin of this receptor is a human donor in good health. Some libraries in this study had Jurkat cell RNA spiked in.

As DNA, the CDR3 is TGTGCCAGCAGTTTGTACAGGGAGGAGACCCAGTACTTC. It encodes CASSLYREETQYF. J is TRBJ2-5 and V is TRBV12-3 or TRBV12-4, with D perhaps matching TRBD1 (6 bases). CDR3 length: 13 amino acids. V shed 3 bases and J shed 5 bases, with 10 bases lying between them.